This TCR beta chain came from a study of vaccination effects on CD4 cells after COVID-19. General observations from the study: Few convalescent patients and no early post-infection timepoints were included in the study.

Culture lasted 10 days before CD4+ T cell isolation. Per germline, CDR1 MNHNS and CDR2 SASEGT. The CDR3 is 14 residues long. Trimming took 2 bases from V and 2 from J, leaving 9 bases between them. Comment on this clone: Its antigen is not identified.

Method: immunoSEQ multiplex PCR; TCRdb's copy keeps in-frame clones and lacks some. The data show 40,000 to 60,000 clones, around 76% seen once. The chain has TRBV6-1 and TRBJ1-2; D unclear. This specimen was CD4+ T cells from PBMCs cultured without peptide, taken before COVID-19 vaccination. The receptor comes from a human donor who had a prior SARS-CoV-2 infection. This CDR3 is CASSESGSNYGYTF. Here the CDR3 DNA reads TGTGCCAGCAGTGAATCGGGGTCGAACTATGGCTACACCTTC.